These 5 T cell receptor beta chains were all obtained from the same sample, sequenced in a study of post-analysis software for immune sequencing data (dated by TCRdb to about 2015). Here is what the overall study found, with its caveats: Roughly 5 TRBV segments, including TRBV5-6, TRBV5-1 and TRBV20-1, were significantly more frequent in patients than controls.

The library was made by PCR. The sequencer was an Illumina HiSeq 2500. To reduce PCR and sequencing biases, unique molecular identifiers were built into the TCR beta cDNA libraries. TCRdb handled the public reads itself, with Q25 trimming in fastp and clone calling in MiXCR, and kept productive beta chains. Rows with a matching CDR3 protein are joined into one entry that keeps the most common DNA and genes. This sample holds fewer than 900,000 distinct CDR3 sequences; around 45% were observed only once. The top ten clones comprise roughly 5.2% of the sample. The antigens for these receptors are not known. What was sequenced was blood. These receptor sequences come from a girl between 10 and 17 years old with multiple sclerosis.

For the CDR3, the DNA is TGCGCCAGCAGCACGGCGGACGGAGGACACGGGGAGCTGTTTTTT. This codes for CASSTADGGHGELFF. The chain has TRBV5-1 and TRBJ2-2; tentatively, D is TRBD1 or TRBD2 (5 bases each). CDR1 and CDR2 from the germline V gene are SGHRS and YFSETQ. Deletions cut 4 bases from V and 7 bases from J, with 17 bases between. The CDR3 loop spans 15 amino acids.

This chain uses TRBV12-3 or TRBV12-4 with TRBJ2-1; 14 nucleotides agree with TRBD2. J lost 7 bases, V lost 6 bases, and 5 bases had no gene match. This CDR3 spans 15 amino acids. The CDR3 sequence: CASRPGLAGVNEQFF. CDR3 coding DNA: TGTGCCAGCAGGCCGGGACTAGCGGGAGTTAATGAGCAGTTCTTC.

The V call is TRBV24-1, the J call TRBJ2-3; D is undetermined. The CDR3 covers 14 residues. V lost 3 bases to trimming and J lost 6 bases, with 12 bases between them. Germline V gives CDR1 KGHDR, CDR2 SFDVKD. The CDR3 here is CATSDPRRWDTQYF. The CDR3 DNA is TGTGCCACCAGTGATCCCCGAAGGTGGGATACGCAGTATTTT.

The J gene is TRBJ2-2, the V gene TRBV5-8, with D maybe TRBD1 (6 bases). V was clipped by 4 bases and J by 2 bases, with 15 bases between them. The CDR3 sequence is 16 residues long. CDR1 and CDR2 (germline): SGHTS, YDEGEE. As DNA, the CDR3 is TGTGCCAGCAGCCTACTTAGACAGGCAAACACCGGGGAGCTGTTTTTT. It translates to CASSLLRQANTGELFF.

This clonotype was counted a few times. This chain joins TRBV10-2 and TRBJ2-3; no reliable D call. The CDR3 runs to 12 residues. Germline lookup yields CDR1 WSHSY and CDR2 SAAADI. Trimming took off 7 bases at V and 2 bases at J, with 7 bases between the two ends. The CDR3 spells CASKSLTDTQYF. CDR3 DNA sequence: TGCGCCAGCAAAAGCCTCACAGATACGCAGTATTTT.